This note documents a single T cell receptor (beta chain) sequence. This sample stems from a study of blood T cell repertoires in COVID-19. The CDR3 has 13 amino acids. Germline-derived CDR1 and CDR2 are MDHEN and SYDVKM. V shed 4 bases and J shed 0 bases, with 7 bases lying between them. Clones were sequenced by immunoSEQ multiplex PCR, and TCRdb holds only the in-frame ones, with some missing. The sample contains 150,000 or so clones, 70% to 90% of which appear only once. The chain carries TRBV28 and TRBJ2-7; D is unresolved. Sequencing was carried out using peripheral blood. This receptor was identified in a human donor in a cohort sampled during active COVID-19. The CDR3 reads CASSSEPSYEQYF. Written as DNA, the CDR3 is TGTGCCAGCAGTTCAGAACCCTCCTACGAGCAGTACTTC.